These 28 T cell receptor beta chains came from one sample sequenced in a study of cytomegalovirus exposure and HLA in healthy donors. PCR involved 60 Vbeta and 13 Jbeta primers. The table came from immunoSEQ multiplex PCR; TCRdb's copy has only in-frame clones and leaves some out. The data contain more than 95,000 clones, about 80% of them singletons. Sequencing input: PBMCs. The origin of the receptors is a man in his forties or fifties in good health and CMV-seropositive.

The V call is TRBV6-5, the J call TRBJ1-3; a weak D match, TRBD1 (5 bases). Germline CDR1 is MNHEY and CDR2 is SVGAGI. This CDR3 contains 14 residues. The V gene lost 5 bases and the J gene lost 4 bases, with 12 bases spanning the gap. The CDR3 region has the DNA TGTGCCAGCAGTCCCCCAGGGTCCGGAAACACCATATATTTT. Translation: CASSPPGSGNTIYF.

This chain connects TRBV20-1 to TRBJ2-7, with D perhaps matching TRBD2 (6 bases). The V and J ends lost 5 bases and 4 bases respectively, with 9 bases between them. Germline CDR1 reads DFQATT; CDR2 reads SNEGSKA (reference sequence). CDR3 length: 11 residues. The CDR3 loop reads CSAGTQYEQYF. DNA for the CDR3: TGCAGTGCTGGGACTCAATACGAGCAGTACTTC.

The chain recombines TRBV12-5 with TRBJ2-3, with 15 bases identical to TRBD2. The V gene's germline CDR1 is LGHNT and CDR2 FRNRAP. This CDR3 comprises 17 residues. The trim removed 5 bases at V and 3 bases at J, leaving 6 bases unmatched. The CDR3 DNA follows: TGTGCTAGTGGTAACCGGACTAGCGGGAGGGCAACAGATACGCAGTATTTT. Its protein product is CASGNRTSGRATDTQYF.

This clone was counted between two and nine times. This chain uses TRBV6-5 with TRBJ1-1; D possibly corresponds to TRBD1 (6 bases). The V end lost 0 bases, the J end lost 0 bases, and 11 bases lay between the germline ends. The CDR3 length is 16 residues. Germline assignment: CDR1 MNHEY and CDR2 SVGAGI. The CDR3 DNA is TGTGCCAGCAGTTACTCGGGGAGGGGGTTGAACACTGAAGCTTTCTTT. It specifies CASSYSGRGLNTEAFF.

The gene calls are TRBV5-1 and TRBJ2-5, with a weak D call TRBD2 (6 bases). V was cut by 4 bases and J by 7 bases, with 14 bases left in between. Germline V lookup: CDR1 SGHRS, CDR2 YFSETQ. The CDR3 is made up of 13 amino acids. The CDR3 bases are TGCGCCAGCAGCCCCGGGACTTCCGGGACCCAGTACTTC. Translation: CASSPGTSGTQYF.

The V call is TRBV18, the J call TRBJ2-5; 8 positions agree with TRBD2. This CDR3 has 16 amino acids. Germline assignment: CDR1 KGHSH and CDR2 LQKENI. V lost 5 bases, J lost 1 base, and 9 bases stayed unmatched. This CDR3 is CASSSRASGSQETQYF. In nucleotides, the CDR3 is TGTGCCAGCTCATCCAGGGCTAGCGGGTCCCAAGAGACCCAGTACTTC.

The chain is built from TRBV4-2 and TRBJ2-5; 11 nucleotides match TRBD2. This CDR3 is 16 amino acids long. V shed 2 bases and J 5 bases; nucleotides not matched to a gene: 7. CDR1 is LGHNA, CDR2 YNFKEQ, per germline. The CDR3 sequence: CASSQPGLAVQETQYF. The CDR3 region has the DNA TGTGCCAGCAGCCAACCGGGACTAGCGGTTCAGGAGACCCAGTACTTC.

The chain links TRBV30 to TRBJ2-7, with 10 bases aligning to TRBD1. CDR1 GTSNPN and CDR2 SVGIG come from the germline V gene (reference sequence). This CDR3 spans 15 amino acids. V dropped 0 bases and J dropped 1; count of bases not matched to a gene: 3. The CDR3 DNA reads as TGTGCCTGGAGTGTAGGACAGGGGGTTTCCTACGAGCAGTACTTC. Its translation is CAWSVGQGVSYEQYF.

The sample holds a few counts of this clone. The V and J genes are TRBV6-1 and TRBJ2-7; D gene ambiguous. V was clipped by 7 bases and J by 0 bases, with 10 bases between them. The CDR3 spans 13 residues. CDR1 is MNHNS, CDR2 SASEGT, per germline. CDR3 in amino acids: CASMPGISYEQYF. CDR3 in DNA: TGTGCCAGCATGCCAGGAATCTCCTACGAGCAGTACTTC.

V gene TRBV27 combines with J gene TRBJ2-1; 9 nucleotides match TRBD2. Losses at the gene ends were 3 bases for V and 7 bases for J; bases not matched to a gene: 10. Germline CDR1 is MNHEY and CDR2 is SMNVEV (reference sequence). The CDR3 covers 16 residues. CDR3 residues: CASSFVAGGGVNEQFF. Written as DNA, the CDR3 is TGTGCCAGCAGTTTTGTTGCGGGCGGGGGGGTTAATGAGCAGTTCTTC.

This clone came up once. This chain uses TRBV18 with TRBJ2-5; 7 nucleotides match TRBD2. With V trimmed by 3 bases and J by 5 bases, 6 bases remained unmatched. The germline gives CDR1 KGHSH, CDR2 LQKENI. This CDR3 is built from 14 residues. CDR3 protein: CASSPRDYGETQYF. The CDR3 DNA sequence: TGTGCCAGCTCACCCCGGGACTACGGTGAGACCCAGTACTTC. Full variable domain (outside the CDR3, taken from reference TRBV18 and TRBJ2-5): NAGVMQNPRHLVRRRGQEARLRCSPMKGHSHVYWYRQLPEEGLKFMVYLQKENIIDESGMPKERFSAEFPKEGPSILRIQQVVRGDSAAYFCASSPRDYGETQYFGPGTRLLVL.

This sequence joins TRBV7-3 and TRBJ2-2, with 7 bases matching TRBD2. V lost 4 bases to trimming and J lost 1 base; unmatched junction nucleotides: 3. The CDR3 totals 15 residues. From germline, CDR1 is SGHTA and CDR2 FQGTGA. The CDR3 DNA sequence: TGTGCCAGCAGCTCCGGGACTATGAACACCGGGGAGCTGTTTTTT. Translated, it gives CASSSGTMNTGELFF.

This chain's CDR3 is CASARGLNNAENTEAFF. The CDR3 nucleotides read TGTGCCAGCGCCAGGGGGCTTAATAACGCGGAGAACACTGAAGCTTTCTTT. J is TRBJ1-1 and V is TRBV13, with 8 bases fitting TRBD1. The germline gives CDR1 PRHDT, CDR2 FYEKMQ (reference sequence). V shed 8 bases and J 1 base; nucleotides not matched to a gene: 15. The CDR3 loop spans 17 amino acids.

The chain is built from TRBV5-4 and TRBJ2-5; tentative D call: TRBD2 (6 bases). Trimming shortened V by 3 bases and J by 1 base, and 10 bases separated the two germline ends. Germline CDR1 reads SGHNT; CDR2 reads YYREEE (reference sequence). The CDR3 consists of 14 residues. CDR3 amino acids: CASSWAGSQETQYF. In nucleotides, the CDR3 is TGTGCCAGCAGCTGGGCGGGAAGCCAAGAGACCCAGTACTTC.

This clone was counted a few times. The rearrangement uses TRBV18 and TRBJ1-1, with 10 bases matching TRBD1. Germline CDR1 KGHSH, CDR2 LQKENI. Germline trimming cut 5 bases from V and 10 bases from J; bases unmatched to any gene: 10. This CDR3 comprises 14 residues. The CDR3 nucleotides read TGTGCCAGCTCAGCGGACAGGGGGTTTGGGGGAGCTTTCTTT. Protein sequence: CASSADRGFGGAFF.

J is TRBJ2-5 and V is TRBV5-4; 9 bases fit TRBD1. Germline V gives CDR1 SGHNT, CDR2 YYREEE (reference sequence). Trimming took 2 bases from V and 5 from J; bases not matched to a gene: 4. The CDR3 spans 14 residues. The CDR3, as DNA: TGTGCCAGCAGCTTTTACAGGGGGCAGGAGACCCAGTACTTC. This gives the protein CASSFYRGQETQYF.

The chain joins TRBV6-1 to TRBJ1-1, with D tentatively TRBD1 (6 bases). Germline V gene data show CDR1 as MNHNS and CDR2 as SASEGT. V lost 5 bases to trimming and J lost 1 base, with 11 bases between them. The CDR3 has 14 amino acids. The CDR3 protein is CASSFGQTNTEAFF. Here the CDR3 DNA reads TGTGCCAGCAGTTTTGGACAGACGAACACTGAAGCTTTCTTT.

This clone has only a few counts. This chain connects TRBV2 to TRBJ2-2; 8 bases are shared with TRBD1. The CDR3 totals 16 residues. The germline V gene encodes CDR1 SNHLY and CDR2 FYNNEI. The V segment lost 1 base and the J segment 5 bases; nucleotides outside the gene matches: 6. CDR3 residues: CASSEGRTGYTGELFF. For the CDR3, the DNA is TGTGCCAGCAGTGAAGGTCGGACAGGGTATACCGGGGAGCTGTTTTTT.

The rearrangement links TRBV7-3 to TRBJ2-3, with 10 nucleotides matching TRBD2. The CDR3 covers 15 residues. CDR1 and CDR2 from the germline V gene are SGHTA and FQGTGA. J was trimmed by 6 bases and V by 5 bases; bases with no gene match: 8. CDR3 protein: CASSPLAGGPDTQYF. In nucleotides, the CDR3 is TGTGCCAGCAGCCCATTAGCGGGGGGCCCCGATACGCAGTATTTT.

The chain employs TRBV4-1 and TRBJ1-1, with D unclear. Per germline, CDR1 MGHRA and CDR2 YSYEKL. The CDR3 length is 14 residues. With 0 bases removed from V and 2 bases from J, the gap between germline ends came to 7 bases. The CDR3 spells CASSQEARNTEAFF. In DNA form, the CDR3 reads TGCGCCAGCAGCCAAGAGGCAAGAAACACTGAAGCTTTCTTT.

The V call is TRBV15, the J call TRBJ2-7; D is uncertain. The germline V gene has CDR1 LNHNV and CDR2 YYDKDF (reference sequence). The CDR3 has 14 amino acids. V lost 3 bases, J lost 7 bases, and 16 bases lay in between. The CDR3 protein is CATSSPSTSREQYF. The CDR3, as DNA: TGTGCCACCAGCAGCCCCTCGACATCTCGGGAGCAGTACTTC.

The chain employs TRBV4-2 and TRBJ2-7; 8 nucleotides match TRBD2. CDR1 is LGHNA, CDR2 YNFKEQ, per germline. J was trimmed by 7 bases and V by 2 bases; bases with no gene match: 7. This CDR3 is built from 14 residues. The CDR3 reads CASSQQPGGDEQYF. In nucleotides, the CDR3 is TGTGCCAGCAGCCAACAACCCGGGGGGGATGAGCAGTACTTC.

The CDR3 DNA sequence: TGTGCCAGTAGTGACAGGAGCTATGGCTACACCTTC. It encodes CASSDRSYGYTF. This chain links TRBV19 with TRBJ1-2; D may be TRBD1 (6 bases). CDR1 is LNHDA and CDR2 is SQIVND in the germline V gene (reference sequence). This CDR3 comprises 12 residues. V was trimmed by 5 bases and J by 4 bases, leaving 8 bases between them.

The rearrangement links TRBV30 to TRBJ2-2; 9 bases agree with TRBD1. Looked up from germline, CDR1 is GTSNPN and CDR2 is SVGIG (reference sequence). The CDR3 covers 15 residues. V lost 5 bases, J lost 1 base, and 5 bases stayed unmatched. The CDR3 nucleotides read TGTGCCTGGTCGGGACAGGGCTTGAACACCGGGGAGCTGTTTTTT. Protein: CAWSGQGLNTGELFF.

CDR3 nucleotides: TGTGCCAGCAGTCCCAACAGGGTTGGGGGAGAGACCCAGTACTTC. Amino acids: CASSPNRVGGETQYF. This chain joins TRBV27 and TRBJ2-5; D possibly corresponds to TRBD1 (6 bases). The CDR3 is 15 amino acids. Germline CDR1 and CDR2: MNHEY and SMNVEV (reference sequence). The V and J ends lost 5 bases and 4 bases respectively, with 17 bases between them.

The count of this clone is one. This chain uses TRBV19 with TRBJ1-1; TRBD1 matches at 8 bases. With 7 bases clipped from V and 3 bases from J, the junction kept 7 bases outside the gene matches. The CDR3 has 14 amino acids. Germline CDR1 is LNHDA and CDR2 is SQIVND (reference sequence). The CDR3 reads CASTGGSWHTEAFF. The CDR3 DNA follows: TGTGCCAGTACAGGGGGCTCGTGGCACACTGAAGCTTTCTTT. Complete variable domain (other parts from reference TRBV19 and TRBJ1-1): DGGITQSPKYLFRKEGQNVTLSCEQNLNHDAMYWYRQDPGQGLRLIYYSQIVNDFQKGDIAEGYSVSREKKESFPLTVTSAQKNPTAFYLCASTGGSWHTEAFFGQGTRLTVV.

The V and J genes are TRBV5-5 and TRBJ1-2; 9 bases agree with TRBD1. Germline CDR1 SGHKS, CDR2 YYEKEE (reference sequence). This CDR3 spans 15 amino acids. With V trimmed by 4 bases and J by 3 bases, 7 bases remained unmatched. This CDR3 is CASSRSGQGYYGYTF. CDR3 DNA sequence: TGTGCCAGCAGCCGGAGCGGACAGGGGTACTATGGCTACACCTTC.

This clone occurred once. The chain uses TRBV7-8 and TRBJ2-7, with D unresolved. Trimming cost V 1 base and J 0 bases, with 10 bases left between them. Looked up from germline, CDR1 is SGHVS and CDR2 is FQNEAQ. CDR3 size: 15 residues. The CDR3 DNA reads TGTGCCAGCAGCTTAGAGCGCGGCCGCTCCTACGAGCAGTACTTC. Translation: CASSLERGRSYEQYF.